The clone carrying this TCR beta chain was found once. Antigen specificity is unknown. Between the trimmed V and J ends, which lost 4 bases and 2 bases, there was a span of 14 bases. There are 14 residues in the CDR3. Germline V lookup: CDR1 SQVTM, CDR2 ANQGSEA. The data were produced by immunoSEQ multiplex PCR, yet TCRdb's version contains in-frame clones alone and is incomplete. The sample has just under 3,500 clones, 60% to 75% seen once. This specimen comes from a study of T cell clonotyping in hematopoietic cell transplantation. Overall study findings and caveats: Cells were unsorted, so CD4 and CD8 contributions were not separated. Pathologically expanded recipient clonotypes increased progressively from day 30 to day 180 as diversity fell.

The receptor comes from a male patient in his thirties or forties who had an allogeneic stem cell transplant from an unrelated donor, so the T cells may come from the graft donor. Some clones in this sample may be carry-over from other donors' samples. The material was peripheral blood mononuclear cells, obtained 30 days after allogeneic stem cell transplant. The rearrangement uses TRBV29-1 and TRBJ2-5; D might be TRBD2 (6 bases). The CDR3 bases are TGCAGCGTTGTCCCCGGGGGAAGGCAAGAGACCCAGTACTTC. Encoded protein: CSVVPGGRQETQYF.